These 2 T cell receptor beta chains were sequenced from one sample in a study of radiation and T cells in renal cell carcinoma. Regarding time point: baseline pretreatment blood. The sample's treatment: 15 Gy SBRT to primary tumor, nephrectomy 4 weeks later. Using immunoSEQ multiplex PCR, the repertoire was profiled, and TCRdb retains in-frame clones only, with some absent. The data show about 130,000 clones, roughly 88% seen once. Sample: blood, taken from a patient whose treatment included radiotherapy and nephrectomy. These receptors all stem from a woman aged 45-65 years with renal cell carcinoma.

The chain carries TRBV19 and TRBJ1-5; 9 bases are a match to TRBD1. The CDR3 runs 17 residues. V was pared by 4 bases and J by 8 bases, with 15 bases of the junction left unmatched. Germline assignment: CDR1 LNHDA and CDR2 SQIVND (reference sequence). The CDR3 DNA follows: TGTGCCAGTAGTAGTATACGGACAGGGGATTGGGGAGAGCCCCAGCATTTT. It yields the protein CASSSIRTGDWGEPQHF.

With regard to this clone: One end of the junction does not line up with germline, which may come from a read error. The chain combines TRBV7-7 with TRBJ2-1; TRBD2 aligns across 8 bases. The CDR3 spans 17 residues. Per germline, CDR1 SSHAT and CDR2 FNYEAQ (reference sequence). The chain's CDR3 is CASSRVAGFNRNDEQFF. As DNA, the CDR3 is TGTGCTAGCAGCCGCGTAGCGGGGTTTAACAGGAACGATGAGCAGTTCTTC.